A single sample is the source of the 12 T cell receptor beta chains below, sequenced in a study of T cell responses to AZD1222 COVID-19 vaccine. Measured with immunoSEQ multiplex PCR; TCRdb has only the in-frame clones, and not every one. The sample has approximately 140,000 clones, about 90% seen once; the top ten hold 1.9%. The sequencing used peripheral blood, collected 28 days after the second AZD1222 dose. The origin of the receptors is an adult who received the AZD1222 COVID-19 vaccine.

The chain carries TRBV19 and TRBJ2-4; unclear D gene. The CDR3 loop spans 13 amino acids. V lost 8 bases and J lost 0, with 8 bases in between. Germline assignment: CDR1 LNHDA and CDR2 SQIVND (reference sequence). The CDR3, as DNA: TGTGCCAGTGCCCACATAGCCAAAAACATTCAGTACTTC. This encodes CASAHIAKNIQYF.

The J gene is TRBJ1-5, the V gene TRBV6-5; maybe TRBD1 (5 bases). CDR3 length: 15 amino acids. Trimming cost V 0 bases and J 11 bases, with 17 bases left between them. Germline V gene data show CDR1 as MNHEY and CDR2 as SVGAGI. The CDR3 reads CASSYSTGQGIAQHF. CDR3 sequence (DNA): TGTGCCAGCAGTTACTCAACAGGCCAGGGTATAGCCCAGCATTTT.

This chain connects TRBV30 to TRBJ1-4, with D unclear. Germline CDR1 GTSNPN, CDR2 SVGIG (reference sequence). This CDR3 spans 14 amino acids. The ends were cut back, 2 bases at V and 2 bases at J, with 9 bases in the middle. CDR3 loop: CAWSIQGTNEKLFF. Here the CDR3 DNA reads TGTGCCTGGAGTATTCAAGGGACTAATGAAAAACTGTTTTTT.

The genes are TRBV7-2 and TRBJ1-1; perhaps TRBD1 as D (6 bases). Germline V CDR1 and CDR2: SGHTA, FQGNSA. The CDR3 has 18 residues. V lost 4 bases to trimming and J lost 2 bases, with 23 bases between them. In DNA form, the CDR3 reads TGTGCCAGCAGCTCCGAACCGGCCTGGGACACCTTAAACACTGAAGCTTTCTTT. Translating gives CASSSEPAWDTLNTEAFF.

V usage is TRBV27 and J usage is TRBJ2-2, with D perhaps matching TRBD1 (6 bases). This CDR3 spans 17 amino acids. The V end was cut by 5 bases, the J end by 5 bases, with 21 bases between. Looked up from germline, CDR1 is MNHEY and CDR2 is SMNVEV (reference sequence). In DNA form, the CDR3 reads TGTGCCAGCAGTCAACATCCACGACAGGTTTTTACCGGGGAGCTGTTTTTT. It specifies CASSQHPRQVFTGELFF.

The chain combines TRBV30 with TRBJ1-5; D uncertain. The CDR3 is 15 amino acids. Germline lookup yields CDR1 GTSNPN and CDR2 SVGIG (reference sequence). V lost 2 bases to trimming and J lost 1 base, with 12 bases between them. The CDR3 DNA sequence: TGTGCCTGGAGTTCAGGAATATCAAGCAATCAGCCCCAGCATTTT. Translated: CAWSSGISSNQPQHF.

CDR3 loop: CASRPNFRTLAKGEQFF. DNA of the CDR3: TGTGCCAGCAGACCCAACTTTCGGACTCTTGCCAAGGGTGAGCAGTTCTTC. This chain connects TRBV11-2 to TRBJ2-1; D is possibly TRBD2 (5 bases). V lost 6 bases to trimming and J lost 9 bases, with 27 bases between them. The CDR3 has 17 amino acids. Per germline, CDR1 SGHAT and CDR2 FQNNGV.

The chain has TRBV13 and TRBJ1-5; possible D gene TRBD1, 6 bases. CDR1 and CDR2 (germline): PRHDT, FYEKMQ (reference sequence). This CDR3 is built from 17 residues. Trimming removed 5 bases from V and 0 bases from J, with 17 bases in between. Here the CDR3 reads CASSKLAGGDSNQPQHF. The CDR3 DNA reads TGTGCCAGCAGCAAACTAGCGGGGGGCGATAGCAATCAGCCCCAGCATTTT.

The genes are TRBV27 and TRBJ1-3; D is unclear. The CDR3 consists of 13 residues. The germline V gene encodes CDR1 MNHEY and CDR2 SMNVEV (reference sequence). Trimming stripped 2 bases from V and 8 bases from J, with 10 bases between. The CDR3 region is CASSLILGDTIYF. The CDR3 DNA is TGTGCCAGCAGTTTAATCCTGGGAGACACCATATATTTT.

The chain couples TRBV10-1 to TRBJ1-5; 9 nucleotides match TRBD1. This CDR3 has 17 amino acids. Per the germline V gene, CDR1 is WNHNN and CDR2 is SYGVQD (reference sequence). V lost 6 bases and J lost 2; bases outside the gene matches: 11. CDR3 loop: CASSALDRGVGNQPQHF. The CDR3 DNA sequence: TGCGCCAGCAGCGCCCTGGACAGGGGAGTCGGCAATCAGCCCCAGCATTTT.

This chain connects TRBV30 to TRBJ1-3; possibly TRBD1 for D (6 bases). CDR3 length: 13 amino acids. Germline assignment: CDR1 GTSNPN and CDR2 SVGIG (reference sequence). Deletions cut 0 bases from V and 9 bases from J, with 12 bases between. DNA for the CDR3: TGTGCCTGGAGTGTCGGACAGTCCCCCACCATATATTTT. It translates to CAWSVGQSPTIYF. The full variable domain, rest sourced from reference TRBV30 and TRBJ1-3, is SQTIHQWPATLVQPVGSPLSLECTVEGTSNPNLYWYRQAAGRGLQLLFYSVGIGQISSEVPQNLSASRPQDRQFILSSKKLLLSDSGFYLCAWSVGQSPTIYFGEGSWLTVV.

The chain is built from TRBV18 and TRBJ2-7; D not certain. The germline gives CDR1 KGHSH, CDR2 LQKENI. V lost 0 bases to trimming and J lost 2 bases, with 8 bases between them. This CDR3 has 14 residues. In DNA, the CDR3 is TGTGCCAGCTCACCACCGACCCAAACCTACGAGCAGTACTTC. This translates into CASSPPTQTYEQYF.